This entry lists 25 T cell receptor beta chains sequenced from one sample in a study of T cell responses to AZD1222 COVID-19 vaccine. Sequenced by immunoSEQ multiplex PCR; TCRdb stores in-frame clones only, minus some. The sample shows over 110,000 clones, around 90% of them seen only once. The specimen was peripheral blood, collected on day 0 of AZD1222 vaccination. These receptor sequences come from an adult in good health.

This chain links TRBV9 with TRBJ1-1; no reliable D call. CDR1 and CDR2 (germline): SGDLS, YYNGEE. CDR3 length equals 15 residues. V lost 1 base and J 5 bases, leaving 15 bases between the germline ends. The CDR3 bases are TGTGCCAGCAGCGTATACGAGGGCCCGGGAACTGAAGCTTTCTTT. This translates into CASSVYEGPGTEAFF.

The chain combines TRBV19 with TRBJ1-1, with unresolved D. The CDR3 has 11 residues. V was pared by 2 bases and J by 8 bases, with 6 bases between. Germline assignment: CDR1 LNHDA and CDR2 SQIVND (reference sequence). The CDR3 nucleotides read TGTGCCAGTAGTATAAGAAAAGAAGCTTTCTTT. This sequence encodes CASSIRKEAFF. Together with reference TRBV19 and TRBJ1-1, the CDR3 gives the full variable domain: DGGITQSPKYLFRKEGQNVTLSCEQNLNHDAMYWYRQDPGQGLRLIYYSQIVNDFQKGDIAEGYSVSREKKESFPLTVTSAQKNPTAFYLCASSIRKEAFFGQGTRLTVV.

This clone was counted ten times or more. The gene calls are TRBV13 and TRBJ2-7; no firm D call. Trimming took 1 base from V and 7 from J, leaving 5 bases between them. The CDR3 runs 11 residues. The germline V gene has CDR1 PRHDT and CDR2 FYEKMQ (reference sequence). In nucleotides, the CDR3 is TGTGCCAGCAGCTTAGAAGGGGAGCAGTACTTC. This encodes CASSLEGEQYF.

This sequence joins TRBV27 and TRBJ2-1; 9 bases line up with TRBD2. Germline V CDR1 and CDR2: MNHEY, SMNVEV (reference sequence). J was trimmed by 7 bases and V by 2 bases; bases with no gene match: 12. The CDR3 has 17 amino acids. This CDR3 reads CASSLEQRAGGMNEQFF. DNA for the CDR3: TGTGCCAGCAGTTTAGAACAGCGAGCGGGAGGTATGAATGAGCAGTTCTTC.

Here the CDR3 reads CACAQGSHNSPLHF. The CDR3, as DNA: TGTGCCTGCGCCCAGGGATCGCATAATTCACCCCTCCACTTT. J is TRBJ1-6 and V is TRBV30; a possible D gene is TRBD1 (5 bases). Trimming took 6 bases from V and 5 from J, leaving 14 bases between them. The germline gives CDR1 GTSNPN, CDR2 SVGIG (reference sequence). The CDR3 contains 14 residues.

The chain links TRBV29-1 to TRBJ1-1, with TRBD1 matching over 8 bases. CDR3 length equals 15 residues. Germline loops: CDR1 SQVTM, CDR2 ANQGSEA. Unmatched junction bases numbered 14, after V lost 5 bases and J lost 6 bases. This CDR3 is CSVKKRDRTFSEAFF. DNA for the CDR3: TGCAGCGTTAAGAAAAGGGACAGGACCTTCTCTGAAGCTTTCTTT.

The V call is TRBV4-3, the J call TRBJ1-2, with 8 bases aligning to TRBD1. The CDR3 has 17 residues. With V trimmed by 0 bases and J by 5 bases, 11 bases remained unmatched. Germline V CDR1 and CDR2: LGHNA, YSLEER. The CDR3 spells CASSQDRFAGGWYGYTF. For the CDR3, the DNA is TGCGCCAGCAGCCAAGATCGCTTCGCAGGGGGCTGGTATGGCTACACCTTC.

The chain uses TRBV7-3 and TRBJ2-1; D unresolved. This CDR3 contains 14 residues. Germline loops: CDR1 SGHTA, CDR2 FQGTGA. The V gene lost 1 base and the J gene lost 9 bases, with 13 bases spanning the gap. This CDR3 reads CASSLRAYFGEQFF. The CDR3 region has the DNA TGTGCCAGCAGCTTAAGGGCCTACTTCGGTGAGCAGTTCTTC. Looking up the rest from reference TRBV7-3 and TRBJ2-1 gives the full variable domain: GAGVSQTPSNKVTEKGKYVELRCDPISGHTALYWYRQSLGQGPEFLIYFQGTGAADDSGLPNDRFFAVRPEGSVSTLKIQRTERGDSAVYLCASSLRAYFGEQFFGPGTRLTVL.

This clone was recorded only once. The V and J genes are TRBV9 and TRBJ1-3; no reliable D call. Trimming removed 4 bases from V and 0 bases from J, with 5 bases in between. The CDR3 runs 13 residues. Looked up from germline, CDR1 is SGDLS and CDR2 is YYNGEE. The CDR3 protein is CASSPASGNTIYF. CDR3 nucleotide sequence: TGTGCCAGCAGCCCGGCCTCTGGAAACACCATATATTTT.

This sequence joins TRBV4-2 and TRBJ1-6; possible D gene TRBD1, 6 bases. Trimming removed 1 base at V and 8 bases at J, with 9 bases between. Looked up from germline, CDR1 is LGHNA and CDR2 is YNFKEQ. The CDR3 extends over 14 amino acids. In DNA, the CDR3 is TGTGCCAGCAGCCAAGCCAGGGGCGATTCACCCCTCCACTTT. Its translation: CASSQARGDSPLHF.

Details on this clone: Mismatch with germline at one junction end may stem from a read error. J is TRBJ1-5 and V is TRBV19; maybe TRBD1 (5 bases). The CDR3 is 14 amino acids. Germline V gene data show CDR1 as LNHDA and CDR2 as SQIVND (reference sequence). Here the CDR3 reads CASSIDSLGEPQHF. The CDR3 DNA follows: TGTGCCAGTAGCATAGACAGCCTAGGGGAGCCCCAGCATTTT. Full variable domain (rest looked up from reference TRBV19 and TRBJ1-5): DGGITQSPKYLFRKEGQNVTLSCEQNLNHDAMYWYRQDPGQGLRLIYYSQIVNDFQKGDIAEGYSVSREKKESFPLTVTSAQKNPTAFYLCASSIDSLGEPQHFGDGTRLSIL.

The chain couples TRBV6-2 or TRBV6-3 to TRBJ2-7, with unresolved D. CDR1 and CDR2 from the germline V gene are MNHEY and SVGEGT. This CDR3 is built from 15 residues. V was trimmed by 0 bases and J by 0 bases, leaving 9 bases between them. The CDR3 loop is CASSYSGGPSYEQYF. For the CDR3, the DNA is TGTGCCAGCAGTTACTCTGGCGGCCCCTCCTACGAGCAGTACTTC.

This clone was seen once. The chain recombines TRBV7-2 with TRBJ2-1; D is possibly TRBD2 (6 bases). The CDR3 sequence is 16 residues long. Between the trimmed V and J ends, which lost 1 base and 8 bases, there was a span of 18 bases. Germline V CDR1 and CDR2: SGHTA, FQGNSA. The CDR3 loop reads CASSLVGGGFRDEQFF. CDR3 coding DNA: TGTGCCAGCAGCTTAGTCGGTGGAGGGTTTAGGGATGAGCAGTTCTTC.

The J gene is TRBJ1-4, the V gene TRBV7-8; 9 bases are shared with TRBD1. J was trimmed by 7 bases and V by 5 bases; bases with no gene match: 8. The CDR3 contains 15 residues. CDR1 is SGHVS, CDR2 FQNEAQ, per germline. This CDR3 is CASSVQQGASEKLFF. The CDR3 DNA is TGTGCCAGCAGCGTCCAACAGGGGGCCAGTGAAAAACTGTTTTTT.

This clone has just one count. The chain links TRBV10-3 to TRBJ2-1; no reliable D call. The ends were cut back, 8 bases at V and 8 bases at J, with 10 bases in the middle. There are 11 residues in the CDR3. The germline V gene has CDR1 ENHRY and CDR2 SYGVKD. This CDR3 is CAIRAAYEQFF. CDR3 nucleotide sequence: TGTGCCATCCGGGCCGCCTATGAGCAGTTCTTC.

In this sample, this clone turned up once. This chain uses TRBV6-5 with TRBJ1-2; D not resolved. The CDR3 runs to 15 residues. V was shortened by 6 bases and J by 0 bases, with 14 bases between the two germline ends. The germline CDR1 and CDR2 sequences are MNHEY and SVGAGI. The CDR3 sequence is CASRSPAGANYGYTF. CDR3 sequence (DNA): TGTGCCAGCAGGAGCCCAGCTGGGGCTAACTATGGCTACACCTTC.

This clone was detected only once. This rearrangement joins TRBV19 to TRBJ1-5; tentatively, D is TRBD1 (6 bases). The germline V and J ends were trimmed by 7 bases and 7 bases, with 11 bases remaining between them. From germline, CDR1 is LNHDA and CDR2 SQIVND (reference sequence). This CDR3 has 12 amino acids. CDR3 bases: TGTGCCAGTATGGGGGGGCGGCAGCCCCAGCATTTT. This codes for CASMGGRQPQHF.

The chain links TRBV5-4 to TRBJ1-2; D is ambiguous. V was clipped by 4 bases and J by 0 bases, with 10 bases between them. The CDR3 covers 14 residues. CDR1 and CDR2 from the germline V gene are SGHNT and YYREEE (reference sequence). The CDR3 bases are TGTGCCAGCAGCCGAGAACCCACTAACTATGGCTACACCTTC. Amino acid sequence: CASSREPTNYGYTF.

The genes are TRBV9 and TRBJ2-1; 11 nucleotides line up with TRBD2. This CDR3 has 13 residues. The junction had 3 bases not matched to a gene; V was cut back by 0 bases and J by 13 bases. Germline lookup yields CDR1 SGDLS and CDR2 YYNGEE. Here the CDR3 DNA reads TGTGCCAGCAGCGTAGCTAGCGGGAGGCCTCAGTTCTTC. It codes for CASSVASGRPQFF.

This chain joins TRBV19 and TRBJ1-5, with a tentative D call TRBD1 (6 bases). Germline V lookup: CDR1 LNHDA, CDR2 SQIVND (reference sequence). This CDR3 region has 16 residues. Deletions cut 3 bases from V and 1 base from J, with 13 bases between. In DNA form, the CDR3 reads TGTGCCAGTAGTATGTTCAGGGGTCGGAGCAATCAGCCCCAGCATTTT. Protein: CASSMFRGRSNQPQHF. Full variable domain (missing parts from reference TRBV19 and TRBJ1-5): DGGITQSPKYLFRKEGQNVTLSCEQNLNHDAMYWYRQDPGQGLRLIYYSQIVNDFQKGDIAEGYSVSREKKESFPLTVTSAQKNPTAFYLCASSMFRGRSNQPQHFGDGTRLSIL.

The V gene is TRBV10-3, the J gene TRBJ2-7; D perhaps matches TRBD2 (6 bases). Germline CDR1 is ENHRY and CDR2 is SYGVKD. The ends were cut back, 8 bases at V and 7 bases at J, with 18 bases in the middle. CDR3 length: 13 amino acids. Here the CDR3 reads CAISGLSLGEQYF. DNA of the CDR3: TGTGCCATCTCGGGACTTTCGTTAGGAGAGCAGTACTTC.

There are a few counts of this clone. The chain employs TRBV29-1 and TRBJ2-2; D uncertain. Per the germline V gene, CDR1 is SQVTM and CDR2 is ANQGSEA. V shed 4 bases and J shed 1 base, with 10 bases lying between them. The CDR3 runs 14 residues. CDR3 DNA: TGCAGCGTTGGGAGCGCGGTGAACACCGGGGAGCTGTTTTTT. It specifies CSVGSAVNTGELFF.

This chain uses TRBV19 with TRBJ1-5; 7 positions match TRBD1. Germline-derived CDR1 and CDR2 are LNHDA and SQIVND (reference sequence). There are 17 residues in the CDR3. The V segment lost 7 bases and the J segment 4 bases; nucleotides outside the gene matches: 16. CDR3 loop: CASTLTGTALGNQPQHF. CDR3 nucleotide sequence: TGTGCCAGTACCCTAACCGGGACAGCCCTAGGGAATCAGCCCCAGCATTTT.

CDR3 in DNA: TGCGCCAGCAGCCTTGAAGCGGGCACTTACGAGCAGTACTTC. This codes for CASSLEAGTYEQYF. V gene TRBV5-1 combines with J gene TRBJ2-7; a weak D match, TRBD2 (6 bases). Germline assignment: CDR1 SGHRS and CDR2 YFSETQ. The V and J ends lost 4 bases and 4 bases respectively, with 15 bases between them. This CDR3 is built from 14 residues. Variable domain in full (rest from reference TRBV5-1 and TRBJ2-7): KAGVTQTPRYLIKTRGQQVTLSCSPISGHRSVSWYQQTPGQGLQFLFEYFSETQRNKGNFPGRFSGRQFSNSRSEMNVSTLELGDSALYLCASSLEAGTYEQYFGPGTRLTVT.

There are a few counts of this clone. The V and J genes are TRBV7-9 and TRBJ1-4; 9 bases agree with TRBD1. V shed 5 bases, J shed 7 bases, and the junction held 8 bases outside the gene matches. The CDR3 is 15 amino acids. Germline CDR1 reads SEHNR; CDR2 reads FQNEAQ (reference sequence). In nucleotides, the CDR3 is TGTGCCAGCAGCCCTACAGGGGGCCTCGGTGAAAAACTGTTTTTT. It specifies CASSPTGGLGEKLFF.